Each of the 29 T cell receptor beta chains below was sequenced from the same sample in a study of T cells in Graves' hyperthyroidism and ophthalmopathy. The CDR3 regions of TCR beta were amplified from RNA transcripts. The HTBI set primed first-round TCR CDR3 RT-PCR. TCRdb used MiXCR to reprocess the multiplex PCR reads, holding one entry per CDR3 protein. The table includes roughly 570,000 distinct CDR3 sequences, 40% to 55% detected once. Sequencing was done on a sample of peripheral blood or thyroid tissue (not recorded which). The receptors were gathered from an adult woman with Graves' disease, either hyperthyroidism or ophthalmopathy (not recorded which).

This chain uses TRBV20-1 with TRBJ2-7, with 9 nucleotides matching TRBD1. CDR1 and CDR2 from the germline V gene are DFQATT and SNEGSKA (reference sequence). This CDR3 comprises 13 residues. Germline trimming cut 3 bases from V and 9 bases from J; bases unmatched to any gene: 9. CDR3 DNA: TGCAGTGCTAGTAACAGGGGGCGAATGGGGCAGTACTTC. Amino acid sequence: CSASNRGRMGQYF.

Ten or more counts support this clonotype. The CDR3 DNA sequence: TGTGCCAGCAGTTACTCGAATGGGGCTGAAGCTTTCTTT. It translates to CASSYSNGAEAFF. V gene TRBV6-2 or TRBV6-3 combines with J gene TRBJ1-1; no reliable D call. This CDR3 contains 13 residues. The germline V gene encodes CDR1 MNHEY and CDR2 SVGEGT. V gave up 0 bases and J gave up 6 bases, with 8 bases separating them.

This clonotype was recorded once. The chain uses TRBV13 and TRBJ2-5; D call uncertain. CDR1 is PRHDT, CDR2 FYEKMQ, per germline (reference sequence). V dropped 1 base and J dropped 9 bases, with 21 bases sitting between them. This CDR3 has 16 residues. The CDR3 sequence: CASSLAGQDSNQPQYF. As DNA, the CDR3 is TGTGCCAGCAGCTTAGCTGGGCAGGATAGCAATCAGCCCCAGTACTTC. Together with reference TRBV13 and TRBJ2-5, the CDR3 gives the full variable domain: AAGVIQSPRHLIKEKRETATLKCYPIPRHDTVYWYQQGPGQDPQFLISFYEKMQSDKGSIPDRFSAQQFSDYHSELNMSSLELGDSALYFCASSLAGQDSNQPQYFGPGTRLLVL.

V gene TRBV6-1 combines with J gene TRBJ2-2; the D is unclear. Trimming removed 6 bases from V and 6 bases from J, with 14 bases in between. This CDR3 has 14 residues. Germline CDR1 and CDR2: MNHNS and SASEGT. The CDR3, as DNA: TGTGCCAGCAGCCGAACGGACGGGTCCGGGGAGCTGTTTTTT. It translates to CASSRTDGSGELFF.

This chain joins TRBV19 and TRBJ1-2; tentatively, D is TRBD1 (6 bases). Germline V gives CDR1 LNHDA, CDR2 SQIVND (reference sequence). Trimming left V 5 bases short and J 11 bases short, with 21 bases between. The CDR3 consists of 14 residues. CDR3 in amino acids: CASSVSRDIAEYTF. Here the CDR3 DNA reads TGTGCCAGTAGTGTCTCCCGGGACATCGCTGAGTACACCTTC.

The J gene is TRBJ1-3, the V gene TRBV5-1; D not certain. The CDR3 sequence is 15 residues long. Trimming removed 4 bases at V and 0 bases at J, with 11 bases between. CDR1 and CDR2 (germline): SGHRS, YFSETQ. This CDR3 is CASSTEQTSGNTIYF. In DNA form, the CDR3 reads TGCGCCAGCAGCACGGAACAGACCTCTGGAAACACCATATATTTT.

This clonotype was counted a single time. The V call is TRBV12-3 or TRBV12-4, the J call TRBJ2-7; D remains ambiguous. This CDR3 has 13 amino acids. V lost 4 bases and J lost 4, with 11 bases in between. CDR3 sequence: CASSSPSRYEQYF. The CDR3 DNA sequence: TGTGCCAGCAGTTCCCCCTCCCGTTACGAGCAGTACTTC.

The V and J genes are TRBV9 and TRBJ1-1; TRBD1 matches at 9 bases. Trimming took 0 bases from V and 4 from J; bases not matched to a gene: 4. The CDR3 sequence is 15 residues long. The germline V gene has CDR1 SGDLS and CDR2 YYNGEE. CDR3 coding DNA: TGTGCCAGCAGCGTAGGTGTGACAGGGGGCACTGAAGCTTTCTTT. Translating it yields CASSVGVTGGTEAFF.

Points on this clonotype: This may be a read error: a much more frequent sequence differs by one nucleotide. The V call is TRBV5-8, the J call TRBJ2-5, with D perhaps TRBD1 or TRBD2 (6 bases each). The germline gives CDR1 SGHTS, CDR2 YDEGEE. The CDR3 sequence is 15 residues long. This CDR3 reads CASSFTVRGGEAQYF. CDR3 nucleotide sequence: TGTGCCAGCAGCTTCACCGTCAGGGGAGGAGAGGCCCAGTACTTC. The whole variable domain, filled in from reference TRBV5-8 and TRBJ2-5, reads EAGVTQSPTHLIKTRGQQATLRCSPISGHTSVYWYQQALGLGLQFLLWYDEGEERNRGNFPPRFSGRQFPNYSSELNVNALELEDSALYLCASSFTVRGGEAQYFGPGTRLLVL.

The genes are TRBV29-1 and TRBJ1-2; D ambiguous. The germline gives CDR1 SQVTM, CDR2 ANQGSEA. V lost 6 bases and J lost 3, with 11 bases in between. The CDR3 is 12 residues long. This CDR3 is CSVGDPDYGYTF. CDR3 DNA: TGCAGCGTCGGTGACCCCGACTATGGCTACACCTTC.

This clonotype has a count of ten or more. Written as DNA, the CDR3 is TGTGCCTGTAGGGGTGGGGGCGAAGCTTTCTTT. Amino acids: CACRGGGEAFF. The chain joins TRBV5-5 to TRBJ1-1, with D possibly being TRBD1 (6 bases). The CDR3 runs to 11 residues. Trimming took 10 bases from V and 8 from J, leaving 15 bases between them. In germline, CDR1 is SGHKS, CDR2 YYEKEE (reference sequence).

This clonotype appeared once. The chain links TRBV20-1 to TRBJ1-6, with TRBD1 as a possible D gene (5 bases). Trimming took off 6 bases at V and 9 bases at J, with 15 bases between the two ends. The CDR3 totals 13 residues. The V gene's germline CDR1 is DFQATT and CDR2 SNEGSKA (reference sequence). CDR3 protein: CSALRGDGSPLHF. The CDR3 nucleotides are TGCAGTGCGTTGCGGGGGGATGGTTCACCCCTCCACTTT.

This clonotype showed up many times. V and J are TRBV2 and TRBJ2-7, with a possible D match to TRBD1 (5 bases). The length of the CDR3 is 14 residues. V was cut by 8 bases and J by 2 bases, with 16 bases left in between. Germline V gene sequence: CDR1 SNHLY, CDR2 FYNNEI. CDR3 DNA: TGTGCCAGCGATAGGGGATCTTTGGCCTACGAGCAGTACTTC. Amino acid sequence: CASDRGSLAYEQYF.

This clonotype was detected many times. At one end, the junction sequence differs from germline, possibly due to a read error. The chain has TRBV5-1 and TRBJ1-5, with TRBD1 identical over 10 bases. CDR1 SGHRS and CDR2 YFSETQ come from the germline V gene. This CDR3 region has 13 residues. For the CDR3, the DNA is TGTGCCAGCAGCTCGGACAGGGGGCAGCCCCAGCATTTT. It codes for CASSSDRGQPQHF.

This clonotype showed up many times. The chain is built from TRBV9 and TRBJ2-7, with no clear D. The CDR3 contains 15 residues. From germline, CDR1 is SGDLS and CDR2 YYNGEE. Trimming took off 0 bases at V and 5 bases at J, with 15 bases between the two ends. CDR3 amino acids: CASSVGWAAVHEQYF. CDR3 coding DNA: TGTGCCAGCAGCGTAGGTTGGGCTGCGGTCCACGAGCAGTACTTC.

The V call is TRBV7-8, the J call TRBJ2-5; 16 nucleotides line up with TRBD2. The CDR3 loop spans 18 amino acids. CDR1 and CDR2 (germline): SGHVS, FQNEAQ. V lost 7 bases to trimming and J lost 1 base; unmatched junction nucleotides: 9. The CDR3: CASTLGTSGRAAQETQYF. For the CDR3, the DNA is TGTGCCAGCACCCTTGGGACTAGCGGGAGGGCTGCCCAAGAGACCCAGTACTTC.

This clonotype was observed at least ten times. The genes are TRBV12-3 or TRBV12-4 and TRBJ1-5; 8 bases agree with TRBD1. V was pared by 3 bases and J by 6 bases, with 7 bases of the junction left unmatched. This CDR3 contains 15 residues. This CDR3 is CASSLAGGLSQPQHF. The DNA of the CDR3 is TGTGCCAGCAGTTTGGCAGGGGGCTTAAGTCAGCCCCAGCATTTT.

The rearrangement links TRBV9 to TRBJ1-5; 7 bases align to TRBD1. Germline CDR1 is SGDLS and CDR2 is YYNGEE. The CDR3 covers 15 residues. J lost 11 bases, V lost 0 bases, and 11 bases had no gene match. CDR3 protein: CASSVVGGTGETQHF. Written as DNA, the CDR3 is TGTGCCAGCAGCGTAGTGGGGGGCACAGGGGAGACCCAGCATTTT.

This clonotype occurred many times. In nucleotides, the CDR3 is TGTGCCAGCAGCTTAGACCGGGACAGATTTTTGTATGGCTACACCTTC. Amino acid sequence: CASSLDRDRFLYGYTF. The rearrangement uses TRBV7-9 and TRBJ1-2; 7 bases are a match to TRBD1. Trimming removed 1 base from V and 5 bases from J; junction bases left unmatched: 10. This CDR3 region has 16 residues. The germline gives CDR1 SEHNR, CDR2 FQNEAQ (reference sequence).

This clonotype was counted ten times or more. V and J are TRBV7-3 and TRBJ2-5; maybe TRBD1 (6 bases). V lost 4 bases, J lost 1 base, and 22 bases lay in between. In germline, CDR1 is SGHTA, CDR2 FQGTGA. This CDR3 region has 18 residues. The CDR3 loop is CASSSTTRRGAPQETQYF. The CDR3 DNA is TGTGCCAGCAGCTCCACTACCCGCAGGGGAGCCCCCCAAGAGACCCAGTACTTC.

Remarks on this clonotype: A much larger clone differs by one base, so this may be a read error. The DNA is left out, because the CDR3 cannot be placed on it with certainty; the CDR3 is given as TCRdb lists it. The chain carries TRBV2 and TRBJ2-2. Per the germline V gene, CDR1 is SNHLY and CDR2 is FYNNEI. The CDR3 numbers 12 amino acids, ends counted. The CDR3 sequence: CAGSAWGGSCFF.

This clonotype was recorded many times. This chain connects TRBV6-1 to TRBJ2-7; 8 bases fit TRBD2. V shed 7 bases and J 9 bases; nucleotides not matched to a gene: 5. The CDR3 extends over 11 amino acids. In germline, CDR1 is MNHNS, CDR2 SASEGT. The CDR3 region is CASIGGVWQYF. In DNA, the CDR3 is TGTGCCAGCATCGGGGGGGTTTGGCAGTACTTC.

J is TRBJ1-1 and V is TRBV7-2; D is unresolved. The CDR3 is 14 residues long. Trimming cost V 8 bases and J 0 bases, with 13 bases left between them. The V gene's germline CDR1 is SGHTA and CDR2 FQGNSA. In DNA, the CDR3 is TGTGCCAGCGTCCGGACCGACATGAACACTGAAGCTTTCTTT. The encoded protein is CASVRTDMNTEAFF. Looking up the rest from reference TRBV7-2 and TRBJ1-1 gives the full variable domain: GAGVSQSPSNKVTEKGKDVELRCDPISGHTALYWYRQSLGQGLEFLIYFQGNSAPDKSGLPSDRFSAERTGGSVSTLTIQRTQQEDSAVYLCASVRTDMNTEAFFGQGTRLTVV.

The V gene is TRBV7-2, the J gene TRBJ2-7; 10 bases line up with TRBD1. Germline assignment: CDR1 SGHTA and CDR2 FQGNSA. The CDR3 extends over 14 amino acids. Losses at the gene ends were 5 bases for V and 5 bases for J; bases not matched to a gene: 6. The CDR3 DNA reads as TGTGCCAGCAGCCCCCGGGACAGGGGAAACGAGCAGTACTTC. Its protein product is CASSPRDRGNEQYF.

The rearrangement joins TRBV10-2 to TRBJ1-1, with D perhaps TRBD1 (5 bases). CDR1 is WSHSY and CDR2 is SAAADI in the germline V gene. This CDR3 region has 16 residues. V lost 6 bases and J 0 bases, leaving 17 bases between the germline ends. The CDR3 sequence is CASRPGARSLNTEAFF. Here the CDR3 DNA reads TGCGCCAGCAGGCCCGGGGCAAGATCCCTGAACACTGAAGCTTTCTTT.

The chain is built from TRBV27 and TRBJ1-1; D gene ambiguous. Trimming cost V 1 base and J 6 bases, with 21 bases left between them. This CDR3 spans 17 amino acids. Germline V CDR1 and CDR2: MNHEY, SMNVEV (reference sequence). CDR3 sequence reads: CASSLYRGAGWTAEAFF. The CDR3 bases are TGTGCCAGCAGTTTATATCGGGGAGCAGGTTGGACGGCTGAAGCTTTCTTT.

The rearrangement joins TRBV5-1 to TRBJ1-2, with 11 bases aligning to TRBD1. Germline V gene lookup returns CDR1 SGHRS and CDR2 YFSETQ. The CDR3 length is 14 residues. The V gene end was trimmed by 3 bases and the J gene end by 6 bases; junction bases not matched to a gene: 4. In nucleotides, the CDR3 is TGCGCCAGCAGCTGGACAGGGGGCGGGGATGGCTACACCTTC. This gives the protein CASSWTGGGDGYTF.

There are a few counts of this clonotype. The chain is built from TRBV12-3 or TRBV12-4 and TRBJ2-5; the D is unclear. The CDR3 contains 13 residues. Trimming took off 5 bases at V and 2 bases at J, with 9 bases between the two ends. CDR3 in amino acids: CASSPPRQETQYF. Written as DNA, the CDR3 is TGTGCCAGCAGTCCTCCTCGACAAGAGACCCAGTACTTC.

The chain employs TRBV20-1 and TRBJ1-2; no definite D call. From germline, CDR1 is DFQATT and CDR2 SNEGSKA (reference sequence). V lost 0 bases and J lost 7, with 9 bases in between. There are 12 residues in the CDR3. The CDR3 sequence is CSARDYNIGYTF. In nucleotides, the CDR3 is TGCAGTGCTAGAGATTATAATATTGGCTACACCTTC.